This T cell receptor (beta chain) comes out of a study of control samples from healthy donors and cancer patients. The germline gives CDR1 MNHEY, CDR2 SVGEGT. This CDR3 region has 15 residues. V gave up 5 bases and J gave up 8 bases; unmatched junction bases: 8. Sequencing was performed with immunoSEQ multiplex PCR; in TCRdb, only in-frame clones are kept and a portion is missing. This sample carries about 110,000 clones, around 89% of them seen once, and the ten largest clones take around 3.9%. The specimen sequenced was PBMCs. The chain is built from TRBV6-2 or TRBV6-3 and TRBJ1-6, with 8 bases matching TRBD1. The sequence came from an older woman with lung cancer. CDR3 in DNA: TGTGCCAGCAGTCGGATCAGGGGGCAGGATTCACCCCTCCACTTT. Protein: CASSRIRGQDSPLHF.